The clone carrying this T cell receptor (beta chain) has ten or more counts. Its antigen is not identified. Each CDR3 protein is one row after TCRdb ran MiXCR on the RT-PCR reads. The sample lists 500,000 to 550,000 distinct CDR3 sequences; around 7.7% were seen once. The sample is drawn from a study of response to subunit inactivated influenza vaccine. Overall study results and limits: The authors put forward the suggestion that each seasonal influenza vaccination may bring in only a limited number of new T cells.

Germline-derived CDR1 and CDR2 are MDHEN and SYDVKM. The CDR3 loop spans 14 amino acids. Trimming took off 9 bases at V and 6 bases at J, with 19 bases between the two ends. The TCR sequence derives from a man between 50 and 75 years old who received an inactivated influenza vaccine. This material consisted of PBMCs from blood, taken less than 25 months after vaccination. The chain combines TRBV28 with TRBJ2-3; perhaps TRBD2 as D (5 bases). CDR3 nucleotides: TGTGCCAGTTCCACTCCCGGAGGTCTGGATACGCAGTATTTT. Translating gives CASSTPGGLDTQYF.